The 12 T cell receptor beta chains in this list originate from one sample, sequenced in a study of blood T cell repertoires in COVID-19. Method: immunoSEQ multiplex PCR; TCRdb's copy keeps in-frame clones and lacks some. The repertoire has approximately 380,000 clones, 85% of them found once; the top ten carry 3% to 4.5%. Sequencing was performed on peripheral blood. The receptors were sampled from a woman between 18 and 29 years old with acute or convalescent COVID-19.

The J gene is TRBJ1-1, the V gene TRBV20-1; 7 bases agree with TRBD1. V shed 4 bases and J 0 bases; nucleotides not matched to a gene: 2. CDR1 and CDR2 (germline): DFQATT, SNEGSKA (reference sequence). This CDR3 region has 13 residues. The CDR3 DNA reads TGCAGTGCTATTGACAGGGTGAACACTGAAGCTTTCTTT. This translates into CSAIDRVNTEAFF.

This chain connects TRBV19 to TRBJ1-6; TRBD1 agrees at 12 bases. V shed 4 bases, J shed 10 bases, and the junction held 5 bases outside the gene matches. The germline CDR1 and CDR2 sequences are LNHDA and SQIVND (reference sequence). The CDR3 consists of 15 residues. As DNA, the CDR3 is TGTGCCAGTAGTACCGGGACAGGGGGCGTCTCACCCCTCCACTTT. Translated, it gives CASSTGTGGVSPLHF.

CDR3 amino acids: CAIRDRLEAGGDNEQFF. CDR3 sequence (DNA): TGTGCCATCAGGGACCGATTGGAAGCGGGAGGCGATAATGAGCAGTTCTTC. The chain links TRBV10-3 to TRBJ2-1; 9 bases are shared with TRBD2. The CDR3 has 17 residues. V trimming: 6 bases; J trimming: 7 bases; junction bases outside the gene matches: 16. Germline assignment: CDR1 ENHRY and CDR2 SYGVKD.

V usage is TRBV6-1 and J usage is TRBJ2-6; tentatively, D is TRBD1 (5 bases). The V gene's germline CDR1 is MNHNS and CDR2 SASEGT. Trimming shortened V by 0 bases and J by 2 bases, and 5 bases separated the two germline ends. The CDR3 is 15 residues long. Here the CDR3 reads CASSEAGAGANVLTF. CDR3 coding DNA: TGTGCCAGCAGTGAAGCAGGGGCTGGGGCCAACGTCCTGACTTTC.

A note on this clone: This sample includes further DNA sequences coding for the same CDR3. The V gene is TRBV28, the J gene TRBJ2-7; 7 bases are a match to TRBD2. This CDR3 comprises 12 residues. The junction had 0 bases not matched to a gene; V was cut back by 3 bases and J by 4 bases. Germline V gene lookup returns CDR1 MDHEN and CDR2 SYDVKM. CDR3 nucleotides: TGTGCCAGCAGTTTGGGGGGGTACGAGCAGTACTTC. Its protein product is CASSLGGYEQYF.

The V and J genes are TRBV7-9 and TRBJ1-2, with D possibly matching TRBD1 (5 bases). The V gene lost 4 bases and the J gene lost 8 bases, with 11 bases spanning the gap. CDR1 and CDR2 (germline): SEHNR, FQNEAQ (reference sequence). CDR3 length: 12 residues. CDR3 loop: CASSSSGSGYTF. The DNA for the CDR3 is TGTGCCAGCAGCTCGTCAGGGTCCGGCTACACCTTC.

The chain carries TRBV19 and TRBJ2-7; 11 nucleotides align to TRBD2. The germline V gene encodes CDR1 LNHDA and CDR2 SQIVND (reference sequence). CDR3 length: 16 residues. V shed 3 bases and J 3 bases; nucleotides not matched to a gene: 7. CDR3 amino acids: CASSISSGTSGYEQYF. As DNA, the CDR3 is TGTGCCAGTAGTATTAGTTCTGGGACTAGCGGCTACGAGCAGTACTTC.

The chain joins TRBV10-3 to TRBJ1-2, with 11 positions matching TRBD1. The germline V gene encodes CDR1 ENHRY and CDR2 SYGVKD. The CDR3 totals 15 residues. With 2 bases clipped from V and 4 bases from J, the junction kept 3 bases outside the gene matches. CDR3: CAISEGTGGGYGYTF. CDR3 nucleotide sequence: TGTGCCATCAGTGAGGGGACAGGGGGAGGCTATGGCTACACCTTC.

The rearrangement uses TRBV7-9 and TRBJ1-1, with D perhaps TRBD1 (6 bases). CDR1 and CDR2 (germline): SEHNR, FQNEAQ (reference sequence). Trimming shortened V by 8 bases and J by 1 base, and 11 bases separated the two germline ends. The CDR3 spans 13 residues. CDR3 in DNA: TGTGCCAGCTTAGGGGGGGGGAACACTGAAGCTTTCTTT. Residues: CASLGGGNTEAFF.

The V and J genes are TRBV19 and TRBJ2-1, with 7 bases that match TRBD2. Per the germline V gene, CDR1 is LNHDA and CDR2 is SQIVND (reference sequence). The V gene end was trimmed by 9 bases and the J gene end by 6 bases; junction bases not matched to a gene: 8. The CDR3 is 13 residues long. This CDR3 is CASALAPRNEQFF. In DNA form, the CDR3 reads TGTGCCAGCGCACTAGCGCCCCGCAATGAGCAGTTCTTC.

The V and J genes are TRBV6-5 and TRBJ2-5; a weak D match, TRBD2 (6 bases). Trimming took off 2 bases at V and 2 bases at J, with 15 bases between the two ends. Germline CDR1 is MNHEY and CDR2 is SVGAGI. CDR3 size: 16 residues. The CDR3 DNA reads as TGTGCCAGCAGTTACGGCATCGGGGGAACTCAAGAGACCCAGTACTTC. Translating gives CASSYGIGGTQETQYF.

V and J are TRBV5-1 and TRBJ1-5; a possible D gene is TRBD1 (5 bases). CDR1 and CDR2 (germline): SGHRS, YFSETQ. The CDR3 spans 16 residues. V shed 0 bases and J shed 0 bases, with 10 bases lying between them. The chain's CDR3 is CASSLAGVDSNQPQHF. The CDR3 region has the DNA TGCGCCAGCAGCTTGGCGGGGGTTGATAGCAATCAGCCCCAGCATTTT. Full variable domain (remainder filled in from reference TRBV5-1 and TRBJ1-5): KAGVTQTPRYLIKTRGQQVTLSCSPISGHRSVSWYQQTPGQGLQFLFEYFSETQRNKGNFPGRFSGRQFSNSRSEMNVSTLELGDSALYLCASSLAGVDSNQPQHFGDGTRLSIL.